Listed below are T cell receptor beta chains from one sample, sequenced in a study of blood T cell repertoires in COVID-19. Measured with immunoSEQ multiplex PCR; TCRdb has only the in-frame clones, and not every one. The table includes roughly 200,000 clones, 85% detected once. The specimen was peripheral blood. These receptors originate from an elderly woman with acute or convalescent COVID-19. Both conserved end residues are part of each CDR3. A D gene is named only where the DNA matches it firmly. Rows give clone size only sometimes, using once, few, many, or a class for an expanded clone.

abundance	v_gene	d_gene	j_gene	CDR3nt	CDR3aa
.	TRBV5-6	TRBD1	TRBJ1-5	TGTGCCAGCAGCTTGGCCGGACAGGGGGACCAGCCCCAGCATTTT	CASSLAGQGDQPQHF
.	TRBV24-1	TRBD1	TRBJ1-2	TGTGCCACCAGTGGTGGGACAGTCTATGGCTACACCTTC	CATSGGTVYGYTF
once	TRBV5-1	TRBD2	TRBJ2-1	TGCGCCAGCAGCACCCCACTAGCGGGATTGGATGAGCAGTTCTTC	CASSTPLAGLDEQFF
once	TRBV10-2	TRBD2	TRBJ2-5	TGCGCCAGCGGTCTAGCGGGAGAGATATGGGAGACCCAGTACTTC	CASGLAGEIWETQYF
.	TRBV6-6	.	TRBJ1-3	TGTGCCAGCAGTTCCTCCGACACGGGAAACACCATATATTTT	CASSSSDTGNTIYF
.	TRBV15	TRBD2	TRBJ2-7	TGTGCCACCAGCAGATGGACTAGCGGAACCTACGAGCAGTACTTC	CATSRWTSGTYEQYF
few	TRBV10-3	TRBD1	TRBJ2-7	TGTGCCATCAGTCAGGGGGACGGAAGCTCCTACGAGCAGTACTTC	CAISQGDGSSYEQYF
.	TRBV15	.	TRBJ1-2	TGTGCCACCAGCATGGACAGAAACTATGGCTACACCTTC	CATSMDRNYGYTF
.	TRBV5-4	TRBD1	TRBJ1-2	TGTGCCAGCAGCTTGGCGGGACAGGGTAGCTATGGCTACACCTTC	CASSLAGQGSYGYTF
.	TRBV18	.	TRBJ1-4	TGTGCCAGCTCACCTTCGACAGGACAGCAGGGAAAACTGTTTTTT	CASSPSTGQQGKLFF
.	TRBV3-1/TRBV3-2	.	TRBJ1-4	TGTGCCAGCAGCCTACAGGGTTCTAATGAAAAACTGTTTTTT	CASSLQGSNEKLFF
once	TRBV7-6	TRBD2	TRBJ2-1	TGTGCCAGCAGCTTCGGACTAGCGGGGATCCAGGGTGAGCAGTTCTTC	CASSFGLAGIQGEQFF
.	TRBV19	TRBD1	TRBJ1-5	TGTGCCAGTACCTTAGGGGGCGGGTATCAGCCCCAGCATTTT	CASTLGGGYQPQHF
.	TRBV20-1	.	TRBJ2-7	TGCAGTGCTAGTATGGCAGGGAGGCTCTACGAGCAGTACTTC	CSASMAGRLYEQYF
.	TRBV20-1	TRBD2	TRBJ2-1	TGCAGTGCTAGTGTGGCGGGAGGGAGCTCCTACAATGAGCAGTTCTTC	CSASVAGGSSYNEQFF
.	TRBV3-1/TRBV3-2	.	TRBJ2-7	TGTGCCAGCAGCCATTCCGGGGGATCCTACGAGCAGTACTTC	CASSHSGGSYEQYF
few	TRBV6-2/TRBV6-3	TRBD2	TRBJ2-3	TGTGCCAGCAGTTACTCGGGGCTAGCGGGGAGCACTAGCACAGATACGCAGTATTTT	CASSYSGLAGSTSTDTQYF
once	TRBV2	.	TRBJ2-3	TGTGCCAGCAGTGATGGGGGGACAGATACGCAGTATTTT	CASSDGGTDTQYF
.	TRBV12-3/TRBV12-4	.	TRBJ1-6	TGTGCCAGCGGATCGCAGGGGCGTTCACCCCTCCACTTT	CASGSQGRSPLHF
.	TRBV19	TRBD1	TRBJ1-2	TGTGCCAGTAGTTTCTCCGGCACAGGGGTTATCCTAGGCTACACCTTC	CASSFSGTGVILGYTF
.	TRBV2	.	TRBJ2-3	TGTGCCAGCAACCGCGGCCTCACCACAGATACGCAGTATTTT	CASNRGLTTDTQYF
once	TRBV19	.	TRBJ1-5	TGTGCCAGTAGTATTCGGCAGGGGCGGTTGGAGGTGCCCCAGCATTTT	CASSIRQGRLEVPQHF
once	TRBV7-2	TRBD2	TRBJ2-3	TGTGCCAGCAGCTCCTCCTGGGGACTAGCGGGAGTTGGTACGCAGTATTTT	CASSSSWGLAGVGTQYF
.	TRBV4-1	TRBD1	TRBJ1-6	TGCGCCAGCAGCCAAGATCGGGACAGGTGGTCACCCCTCCACTTT	CASSQDRDRWSPLHF
.	TRBV6-1	.	TRBJ2-1	TGTGCCAGCAGTGAAGCTGGGCAGGATGAGCAGTTCTTC	CASSEAGQDEQFF
.	TRBV5-1	.	TRBJ2-5	TGCGCCAGCAGCTTGCCTACGGGAGCAGAGACCCAGTACTTC	CASSLPTGAETQYF
.	TRBV7-3	.	TRBJ2-1	TGTGCCAGCAGCTCGCCGGACATTGGTCGCAATGAGCAGTTCTTC	CASSSPDIGRNEQFF
.	TRBV6-1	.	TRBJ2-5	TGTGCCAGCAGTGAAGCAGGAGTGATCCAAGAGACCCAGTACTTC	CASSEAGVIQETQYF
.	TRBV6-2/TRBV6-3	TRBD1	TRBJ2-1	TGTGCCAGCAGTTACTCGGGACAGTGGAACAATGAGCAGTTCTTC	CASSYSGQWNNEQFF
.	TRBV7-2	TRBD2	TRBJ2-5	TGTGCCAGCAGCATCCTCCTAGCGGTACAGGAGACCCAGTACTTC	CASSILLAVQETQYF
.	TRBV29-1	.	TRBJ2-4	TGCAGCGTAACCCAGGGGGCCAAAAACATTCAGTACTTC	CSVTQGAKNIQYF
once	TRBV28	TRBD2	TRBJ2-2	TGTGCCAGCAGTGATACTAGCGGGAGGGCCACCGGGGAGCTGTTTTTT	CASSDTSGRATGELFF
once	TRBV28	TRBD1	TRBJ1-4	TGTGCCAGCAGCCAGGACAGGGGGCGTCTAAATGAAAAACTGTTTTTT	CASSQDRGRLNEKLFF
.	TRBV7-9	TRBD2	TRBJ2-1	TGTGCCAGCAGCTTATTCCCTAGCGGGACGCACAATGAGCAGTTCTTC	CASSLFPSGTHNEQFF
.	TRBV18	.	TRBJ1-2	TGTGCCAGCTCACCAGAGACACCTCACGGGACTTTCAATGGCTACACCTTC	CASSPETPHGTFNGYTF
.	TRBV20-1	.	TRBJ1-1	TGCAGTGCTAGTATCGGGAGGGTGGGCACTGAAGCTTTCTTT	CSASIGRVGTEAFF
.	TRBV3-1/TRBV3-2	.	TRBJ2-1	TGTGCCAGCAAACGGCAGGGAGGTTCCAATGAGCAGTTCTTC	CASKRQGGSNEQFF
.	TRBV19	.	TRBJ1-2	TGTGCCAGTAGTACCAGAGCGGGTTCGGACTACTATGGCTACACCTTC	CASSTRAGSDYYGYTF
.	TRBV7-9	.	TRBJ2-7	TGTGCCAGCAGCTACCAGGGCTACGAGCAGTACTTC	CASSYQGYEQYF
.	TRBV2	TRBD1	TRBJ2-5	TGTGCCAGCATTCCGGGACAGGCCAAAGAGACCCAGTACTTC	CASIPGQAKETQYF
few	TRBV3-1/TRBV3-2	.	TRBJ1-5	TGTGCCAGCAGCCAAGCTGAAGGAGCTCAGCATTTT	CASSQAEGAQHF
.	TRBV7-2	.	TRBJ2-3	TGTGCCAGCTGTAGCGGAATCACAGATACGCAGTATTTT	CASCSGITDTQYF
.	TRBV7-2	.	TRBJ2-1	TGTGCCAGCAGCTTAGCGGAGAGACTTGAGCAGTTCTTC	CASSLAERLEQFF
.	TRBV30	.	TRBJ2-2	TGTGCCTGGAGCCCGGGACTGACTACCGGGGAGCTGTTTTTT	CAWSPGLTTGELFF
.	TRBV9	.	TRBJ1-5	TGTGCCAGCAGCGTAGGCCAGAAGAATCAGCCCCAGCATTTT	CASSVGQKNQPQHF
.	TRBV19	.	TRBJ2-3	TGTGCCAGTGAAGGGGGCACAGATACGCAGTATTTT	CASEGGTDTQYF
many	TRBV19	.	TRBJ2-4	TGTGCCAGTAGTACCGTAAACATTCAGTACTTC	CASSTVNIQYF
.	TRBV19	TRBD2	TRBJ2-1	TGTGCCAGTAGTATATCGACTAGCGGGAGTAGAAATGAGCAGTTCTTC	CASSISTSGSRNEQFF
.	TRBV10-1	.	TRBJ1-1	TGCGCCAGCAGTGAGTCGGGAGGGACTGAAGCTTTCTTT	CASSESGGTEAFF
.	TRBV6-1	.	TRBJ1-6	TGTGCCAGCAATTTACAGGGTTCACCCCTCCACTTT	CASNLQGSPLHF
once	TRBV4-2	TRBD1	TRBJ1-2	TGTGCCAGCAGCCTAGTCACCGGGACAGTCGGAGCTCAGGGCTACACCTTC	CASSLVTGTVGAQGYTF
.	TRBV2	TRBD1	TRBJ2-7	TGTGCCAGCAGCCCACAGGGGTACGAGCAGTACTTC	CASSPQGYEQYF
.	TRBV9	TRBD1	TRBJ1-2	TGTGCCAGCAGCCCTTCCCCAGGGACAGGGGATAGCTATGGCTACACCTTC	CASSPSPGTGDSYGYTF
few	TRBV7-2	.	TRBJ1-5	TGTGCCAGCAGCTTAGGGGCGGGGGGCAATCAGCCCCAGCATTTT	CASSLGAGGNQPQHF
.	TRBV11-2	TRBD1	TRBJ1-2	TGTGCCAGCAGCTGGGACAGGAACTATGGCTACACCTTC	CASSWDRNYGYTF
.	TRBV28	.	TRBJ2-7	TGTGCCAGCAGTTGGGGTCAGGGGACCCACGAGCAGTACTTC	CASSWGQGTHEQYF
.	TRBV2	.	TRBJ2-7	TGTGCCAGCGTAGAGGGAAAGGAGTACTTC	CASVEGKEYF
.	TRBV6-5	.	TRBJ2-1	TGTGCCAGCACCTTAGCGGACACCTACAATGAGCAGTTCTTC	CASTLADTYNEQFF
.	TRBV30	TRBD1	TRBJ1-4	TGTGCCTGGAGCGCCCGCTTTAGGACAGGGATAAGTGAAAAACTGTTTTTT	CAWSARFRTGISEKLFF